The 8 T cell receptor beta chains below come from one sample, sequenced in a study of regulatory T cells in long-lasting Graves disease. The time point here: newly diagnosed GD, antithyroid drugs for less than 3 months. Extracted RNA from PBMCs served as the source of the TCR library. Both iRepertoire HTBI primers and Arm-PCR of CDR3 regions were used to build the TCR beta libraries. TCRdb re-analysed the multiplex PCR reads in MiXCR, keeping a single row per CDR3 protein. The sample consists of approximately 400,000 distinct CDR3 sequences, 14% to 15% of them appearing once. These same data were also listed under a study on T cells in Graves' hyperthyroidism and ophthalmopathy.

Sequenced material: peripheral blood mononuclear cells (PBMCs), taken at new diagnosis, from a patient treated with antithyroid drugs. These receptors all stem from a woman under 40 with Graves disease.

There are a few counts of this clonotype. The rearrangement uses TRBV3-1 and TRBJ1-5; D gene ambiguous. CDR1 is LGHDT, CDR2 YNNKEL, per germline (reference sequence). This CDR3 is built from 18 residues. The V end lost 4 bases, the J end lost 4 bases, and 23 bases lay between the germline ends. CDR3 residues: CASSPAPSGQARNQPQHF. The CDR3 DNA is TGTGCCAGCAGCCCCGCCCCGTCCGGCCAGGCTCGAAATCAGCCCCAGCATTTT.

The rearrangement joins TRBV7-9 to TRBJ2-1, with D unresolved. Germline values: CDR1 SEHNR, CDR2 FQNEAQ (reference sequence). The CDR3 has 8 residues. Deletions cut 7 bases from V and 15 bases from J, with 7 bases between. CDR3 coding DNA: TGTGCCAGCAATGGTGGGTTCTTC. This translates into CASNGGFF.

In its sample, this clonotype was seen once. With a much larger clone just one base away, this may be a read error. V and J are TRBV12-3 or TRBV12-4 and TRBJ2-5; D possibly uses TRBD1 or TRBD2 (5 bases each). This CDR3 has 17 residues. The CDR3 sequence is CAGSPVRLGTSGETQYF. CDR3 sequence (DNA): TGTGCCGGCAGTCCAGTCCGCCTAGGGACCTCCGGGGAGACCCAGTACTTC.

This chain uses TRBV27 with TRBJ2-7; tentative D call: TRBD1 (8 bases). The CDR3 is made up of 16 amino acids. Germline V lookup: CDR1 MNHEY, CDR2 SMNVEV (reference sequence). Trimming cost V 0 bases and J 7 bases, with 19 bases left between them. The CDR3 sequence is CASSLSRRTGRGEQYF. DNA for the CDR3: TGTGCCAGCAGTTTATCCCGACGGACAGGGCGGGGGGAGCAGTACTTC.

V is TRBV12-3 or TRBV12-4 and J is TRBJ2-3; the D is unclear. The CDR3 runs 12 residues. Trimming shortened V by 6 bases and J by 7 bases, and 11 bases separated the two germline ends. The CDR3 reads CASRQSWYTQYF. The CDR3 DNA follows: TGTGCCAGCAGGCAAAGCTGGTATACGCAGTATTTT.

V and J are TRBV6-2 or TRBV6-3 and TRBJ1-4; no clear D. CDR3 length: 16 amino acids. The germline V gene encodes CDR1 MNHEY and CDR2 SVGEGT. The ends were cut back, 7 bases at V and 4 bases at J, with 19 bases in the middle. The CDR3 sequence is CASNSFSGRRNEKLFF. As DNA, the CDR3 is TGTGCCAGCAATTCCTTCTCTGGACGGCGTAATGAAAAACTGTTTTTT.

This clonotype was seen at least ten times. The chain recombines TRBV3-1 with TRBJ2-3, with TRBD2 matching 9 bases. V was pared by 4 bases and J by 2 bases, with 4 bases of the junction left unmatched. Per the germline V gene, CDR1 is LGHDT and CDR2 is YNNKEL (reference sequence). There are 15 residues in the CDR3. CDR3: CASSPGLATTDTQYF. DNA for the CDR3: TGTGCCAGCAGCCCCGGACTAGCGACCACAGATACGCAGTATTTT.

The chain recombines TRBV6-1 with TRBJ1-3; D gene uncertain. Germline V gene data show CDR1 as MNHNS and CDR2 as SASEGT. Between the trimmed V and J ends, which lost 6 bases and 2 bases, there was a span of 11 bases. This CDR3 has 14 residues. CDR3 bases: TGTGCCAGCAGGGACGGCGGGGCTGGAAACACCATATATTTT. This gives the protein CASRDGGAGNTIYF.